These T cell receptor beta chains were read from a single sample in a study of prognosis after radiotherapy for stage I lung cancer. TCRdb independently ran MiXCR on the multiplex PCR reads; one entry per CDR3 protein. The sample has some 20,000 distinct CDR3 sequences, about 60% seen once. The sample consisted of PBMCs, taken before or after stereotactic body radiation therapy (not recorded which). The receptors derive from a donor aged 50 or older with non-small cell lung cancer. CDR3s include the opening cysteine and the closing phenylalanine or tryptophan. D genes are given only for firm matches. Clone size is shown for a subset of rows, as once, few, many or a class of expanded clone.

size	V	D	J	CDR3	DNA
.	TRBV10-3	TRBD2	TRBJ2-1	CAISFSGGRGNEQFF	TGTGCCATCAGTTTTAGCGGGGGGCGGGGAAATGAGCAGTTCTTC
.	TRBV28	.	TRBJ1-5	CANCVAGVSQPHHF	TGTGCCAACTGTGTGGCAGGGGTGAGTCAGCCCCATCATTTT
many	TRBV2	.	TRBJ1-4	CARGDGTTNEKLFF	TGTGCCAGGGGGGACGGAACAACTAATGAAAAACTGTTTTTT
many	TRBV3-1	TRBD2	TRBJ2-3	CASSQDWGRAGDTQYF	TGTGCCAGCAGCCAAGATTGGGGGAGGGCCGGAGATACGCAGTATTTT
.	TRBV7-9	.	TRBJ2-2	CASTLRQNTNTGELFF	TGTGCCAGCACCTTACGACAGAATACTAACACCGGGGAGCTTTTTTTT
.	TRBV6-8	.	TRBJ1-1	CASSEQGGNTEAFF	TGTGCCAGCAGTGAACAGGGAGGGAACACTGAAGCTTTCTTT
once	TRBV11-2	.	TRBJ2-1	CASSSWYDSEQFF	TGTGCCAGCAGCTCCTGGTATGACAGTGAGCAGTTCTTC
medium-sized	TRBV28	TRBD1	TRBJ1-2	CASSLSGQGNYGYTF	TGTGCCAGCAGTTTATCCGGACAGGGTAACTATGGCTACACCTTC
many	TRBV5-4	.	TRBJ1-2	CASSLASQDYGYTF	TGTGCCAGCAGCTTGGCCAGTCAGGACTATGGCTACACCTTC
.	TRBV7-8	.	TRBJ1-5	CASSTSDSSNQPQHF	TGTGCCAGCAGCACTAGTGACAGTAGCAATCAGCCCCAGCATTTT
many	TRBV5-4	TRBD2	TRBJ2-1	CASSGRTSGTYNEQFF	TGTGCCAGCAGCGGGAGGACTAGCGGGACATACAATGAGCAGTTCTTC
.	TRBV16	.	TRBJ1-3	CASSQPGFSGNTIYF	TGTGCCAGCAGCCAGCCTGGGTTCTCTGGAAACACCATATATTTT
medium-sized	TRBV5-1	TRBD1	TRBJ1-3	CASSPRTGSGNTIYF	TGCGCCAGCAGCCCGAGGACAGGCTCTGGAAACACCATATATTTT
many	TRBV20-1	TRBD2	TRBJ2-1	CSAISGRANEQFF	TGCAGTGCAATTAGCGGGAGGGCCAATGAGCAGTTCTTC
.	TRBV20-1	.	TRBJ2-1	CSASPREWGHFF	TGCAGTGCTAGCCCGCGGGAGTGGGGGCATTTCTTC
few	TRBV5-1	.	TRBJ2-1	CASSLGGGFHNEQFF	TGCGCCAGCAGCTTGGGGGGAGGCTTCCACAATGAGCAGTTCTTC
.	TRBV7-2	.	TRBJ2-1	CASSPPGAYNEQFF	TGTGCCAGCTCCCCCCCTGGGGCCTACAATGAGCAGTTCTTC
.	TRBV20-1	.	TRBJ2-3	CSASSVRCTDTQYF	TGCAGTGCTAGCTCCGTGAGGTGCACAGATACGCAGTATTTT
.	TRBV11-2	.	TRBJ1-3	CASSLQGQISGNTIYF	TGTGCCAGCAGCTTACAGGGTCAAATCTCTGGAAACACCATATATTTT
.	TRBV7-2	.	TRBJ1-2	CASSIVVRCGNYGYTF	TGTGCCAGCAGCATCGTCGTGAGGTGCGGGAACTATGGCTACACCTTC
medium-sized	TRBV5-1	TRBD1	TRBJ2-7	CASSVPGQPYEQYF	TGCGCCAGCAGCGTACCGGGACAGCCCTACGAGCAGTACTTC
.	TRBV27	.	TRBJ2-7	CASRSQGGEQYF	TGTGCCAGCAGAAGTCAGGGAGGCGAGCAGTACTTC
many	TRBV5-4	TRBD1	TRBJ2-1	CASSFGTGRHNEQFF	TGTGCCAGCAGTTTCGGGACAGGTAGACACAATGAGCAGTTCTTC
.	TRBV20-1	.	TRBJ2-7	CSARPLRGRIANEQYF	TGCAGTGCTAGACCCCTCAGGGGGAGGATTGCTAACGAGCAGTACTTC
medium-sized	TRBV4-1	TRBD1	TRBJ1-4	CASSQDGRGTEKLFF	TGCGCCAGCAGCCAAGATGGCAGGGGGACCGAAAAACTGTTTTTT
.	TRBV28	.	TRBJ2-7	CASIHSTGNEHYF	TGTGCCAGCATCCATTCAACCGGGAACGAGCATTACTTC
.	TRBV28	.	TRBJ2-7	CASSSTGAGSSSYEQYF	TGTGCCAGCAGTTCAACTGGAGCAGGGTCGAGCTCCTATGAGCAGTACTTC
.	TRBV7-8	.	TRBJ2-2	CASSLTVQGELFF	TGTGCCAGCAGCTTGACGGTTCAGGGGGAGCTGTTTTTT
.	TRBV5-1	TRBD2	TRBJ2-2	CASRLAGVTGELLF	TGCGCCAGCAGACTAGCGGGGGTGACCGGGGAGCTGCTTTTT
.	TRBV7-2	.	TRBJ2-7	CASSPNSAFSSYEQYF	TGTGCCAGCAGCCCAAACTCGGCGTTCTCTAGCTACGAGCAGTACTTC
medium-sized	TRBV5-1	TRBD2	TRBJ2-2	CASSLAGTSGKTGELFF	TGCGCCAGCAGCTTGGCCGGGACTAGCGGGAAGACCGGGGAGCTGTTTTTT
medium-sized	TRBV12-3/TRBV12-4	TRBD2	TRBJ2-7	CASSLAGTSGSSGQYF	TGTGCCAGCAGTTTAGCAGGTACTAGCGGGAGTTCGGGGCAGTACTTC
many	TRBV10-3	TRBD1	TRBJ1-5	CAISETGTDNQPQHF	TGTGCCATCAGTGAGACCGGGACAGATAATCAGCCCCAGCATTTT
.	TRBV2	TRBD1	TRBJ1-4	CASSGTGGKLFF	TGTGCCAGCAGCGGGACAGGGGGGAAACTGTTTTTT
.	TRBV7-9	.	TRBJ2-2	CASSFPGGLTGDLFF	TGTGCCAGCAGCTTTCCAGGGGGACTCACCGGGGATCTGTTTTTT
many	TRBV24-1	.	TRBJ2-2	CATSVRVTGELFF	TGTGCCACCAGTGTCAGGGTCACCGGGGAGCTGTTTTTT
many	TRBV13	.	TRBJ2-3	CASSFGQAITDTQYF	TGTGCCAGCAGCTTCGGCCAGGCTATCACAGATACGCAGTATTTT
.	TRBV5-1	TRBD2	TRBJ2-2	CASSLSSGIGIGELFF	TGCGCCAGCAGCTTATCTAGCGGGATTGGTATCGGGGAGCTGTTTTTT
medium-sized	TRBV19	.	TRBJ2-3	CASSIRNRDTDTQYF	TGTGCCAGTAGTATTAGGAACAGGGATACAGATACGCAGTATTTT
.	TRBV7-6	TRBD1	TRBJ2-3	CASSSSARDRGTITDTQYF	TGTGCCAGCAGCTCCAGCGCCCGGGACAGGGGTACCATCACAGATACGCAGTATTTT
.	TRBV20-1	TRBD2	TRBJ2-1	CSDSVPAGVAYNEQFF	TGCAGTGATAGTGTCCCAGCGGGAGTGGCCTACAATGAGCAGTTCTTC
many	TRBV9	.	TRBJ1-5	CASSVDGINQPQHF	TGTGCCAGCAGCGTAGACGGTATCAATCAGCCCCAGCATTTT
many	TRBV6-2/TRBV6-3	.	TRBJ2-5	CASSYSMAGETQYF	TGTGCCAGCAGTTACTCAATGGCAGGAGAGACCCAGTACTTC
medium-sized	TRBV18	.	TRBJ2-2	CASSRIEDTGELFF	TGTGCCAGCTCACGGATCGAGGACACCGGGGAGCTGTTTTTT
.	TRBV11-2	.	TRBJ1-1	CASSPGLRRNTEAFF	TGTGCCAGCAGCCCCGGGTTGAGGAGGAACACTGAAGCTTTCTTT
many	TRBV9	.	TRBJ2-3	CASSVGVHTDTQYF	TGTGCCAGCAGCGTAGGGGTCCACACAGATACGCAGTATTTT
large	TRBV27	.	TRBJ2-7	CASSLTGTYEQYF	TGTGCCAGCAGCCTGACAGGGACTTACGAGCAGTACTTC
once	TRBV9	.	TRBJ2-3	CASSLGPTRTDTQYF	TGTGCCAGCAGCCTCGGACCTACTCGTACAGATACGCAGTATTTT
.	TRBV6-2/TRBV6-3	.	TRBJ1-3	CASIPGTEGNTIYF	TGTGCCAGCATTCCCGGGACTGAGGGAAACACCATATATTTT
many	TRBV11-2	.	TRBJ2-5	CASSHYTAGKETQYF	TGTGCCAGCAGCCATTACACGGCAGGGAAAGAGACCCAGTACTTC
once	TRBV5-1	TRBD2	TRBJ2-2	CASSLEGSGRATGELFF	TGCGCCAGCAGCTTGGAAGGTAGCGGGAGGGCCACCGGGGAGCTGTTTTTT
.	TRBV24-1	TRBD2	TRBJ2-7	CATSDGLAGGYEQYF	TGTGCCACCAGTGACGGACTAGCGGGAGGATACGAGCAGTACTTC
once	TRBV7-8	.	TRBJ2-7	CASILGGTGLYEHYF	TGTGCCAGCATCTTAGGTGGGACCGGCCTCTACGAGCATTACTTC
medium-sized	TRBV19	.	TRBJ2-1	CASRWGSNEQFF	TGTGCCAGTAGGTGGGGCTCCAATGAGCAGTTCTTC
many	TRBV6-1	TRBD2	TRBJ2-3	CASRSTSGRADTQYF	TGTGCCAGCAGATCGACTAGCGGGAGAGCAGATACGCAGTATTTT